A single sample is the source of the 18 T cell receptor beta chains below, sequenced in a study of T cells in Graves' hyperthyroidism and ophthalmopathy. From RNA transcripts, TCR beta CDR3 regions were amplified. The study used the HTBI primer set for a first-round RT-PCR of the TCR CDR3. TCRdb re-derived calls from the multiplex PCR reads in MiXCR, one entry per CDR3 protein. In the table there are 410,000 or so distinct CDR3 sequences, roughly 14% of which are singletons. Material for sequencing was blood. The receptors here all came from a man aged 18 to 30 with Graves' ophthalmopathy.

This clonotype occurred many times. This chain uses TRBV12-3 or TRBV12-4 with TRBJ2-3, with TRBD2 matching 10 bases. The J segment lost 4 bases and the V segment lost 7 bases, leaving 8 bases of the junction unmatched. The CDR3 contains 15 residues. The CDR3 sequence: CASTLAGAGADTQYF. CDR3 DNA: TGTGCCAGCACCCTAGCGGGGGCGGGTGCAGATACGCAGTATTTT.

Here the CDR3 DNA reads TGTGCCAGTAGTAAGACAGGAGATAATTCACCCCTCCACTTT. Translating it yields CASSKTGDNSPLHF. V usage is TRBV19 and J usage is TRBJ1-6; a weak D match, TRBD1 (6 bases). The CDR3 has 14 residues. Trimming pared 4 bases from V and 5 bases from J, leaving 9 bases between. Germline CDR1 reads LNHDA; CDR2 reads SQIVND (reference sequence). The variable domain in full, completed from reference TRBV19 and TRBJ1-6, reads DGGITQSPKYLFRKEGQNVTLSCEQNLNHDAMYWYRQDPGQGLRLIYYSQIVNDFQKGDIAEGYSVSREKKESFPLTVTSAQKNPTAFYLCASSKTGDNSPLHFGNGTRLTVT.

This clonotype was detected only a few times. This chain links TRBV27 with TRBJ1-1; a possible D gene is TRBD1 (5 bases). CDR1 is MNHEY and CDR2 is SMNVEV in the germline V gene (reference sequence). Trimming removed 9 bases from V and 4 bases from J, with 18 bases in between. CDR3 length: 14 residues. In nucleotides, the CDR3 is TGTGCCAGTCATCAGTTAGGGGCCCGCACTGAAGCTTTCTTT. Encoded protein: CASHQLGARTEAFF.

This clonotype was detected ten times or more. The chain employs TRBV5-1 and TRBJ1-1; D not certain. CDR1 is SGHRS and CDR2 is YFSETQ in the germline V gene. The CDR3 has 13 residues. The V and J ends lost 7 bases and 1 base respectively, with 11 bases between them. The CDR3, as DNA: TGCGCCAGCCGTCACTGGGAGAACACTGAAGCTTTCTTT. It codes for CASRHWENTEAFF.

The chain is built from TRBV18 and TRBJ2-4, with 9 bases identical to TRBD1. The CDR3 is 12 residues long. The trim removed 4 bases at V and 15 bases at J, leaving 7 bases unmatched. Germline CDR1 and CDR2: KGHSH and LQKENI. The CDR3 spells CASSLYGQGTYF. The CDR3 DNA sequence: TGTGCCAGCTCACTTTACGGACAGGGGACGTACTTC. Full variable domain (outside the CDR3, taken from reference TRBV18 and TRBJ2-4): NAGVMQNPRHLVRRRGQEARLRCSPMKGHSHVYWYRQLPEEGLKFMVYLQKENIIDESGMPKERFSAEFPKEGPSILRIQQVVRGDSAAYFCASSLYGQGTYFGAGTRLSVL.

This clonotype was seen at least ten times. The chain employs TRBV18 and TRBJ1-5, with 8 bases lining up with TRBD1. Germline CDR1 reads KGHSH; CDR2 reads LQKENI. This CDR3 has 15 amino acids. The trim removed 2 bases at V and 6 bases at J, leaving 6 bases unmatched. The CDR3 DNA follows: TGTGCCAGCTCACCAGCGACAGGGGTAGGTCAGCCCCAGCATTTT. Translating it yields CASSPATGVGQPQHF.

This clonotype was detected a few times. This chain links TRBV27 with TRBJ1-4; 10 bases are a match to TRBD1. The ends lost 5 bases at V and 8 bases at J; junction bases unmatched: 8. The CDR3 is 15 residues long. The V gene's germline CDR1 is MNHEY and CDR2 SMNVEV (reference sequence). The CDR3 protein is CASSHRQGAQEKLFF. CDR3 sequence (DNA): TGTGCCAGCAGTCACCGACAGGGGGCACAGGAAAAACTGTTTTTT.

This clonotype was recorded a few times. The rearrangement uses TRBV19 and TRBJ2-1; 12 bases line up with TRBD2. V was pared by 4 bases and J by 10 bases, with 5 bases of the junction left unmatched. Germline V gene lookup returns CDR1 LNHDA and CDR2 SQIVND (reference sequence). The CDR3 is 14 amino acids. The CDR3 DNA reads TGTGCCAGTAGTACTAGCGGGGGGGCGGGGGAGCAGTTCTTC. Translation: CASSTSGGAGEQFF. Full variable domain (missing parts from reference TRBV19 and TRBJ2-1): DGGITQSPKYLFRKEGQNVTLSCEQNLNHDAMYWYRQDPGQGLRLIYYSQIVNDFQKGDIAEGYSVSREKKESFPLTVTSAQKNPTAFYLCASSTSGGAGEQFFGPGTRLTVL.

This clonotype was counted ten times or more. A read error may be the cause here, since a much bigger clone is one base away. The V gene is TRBV11-3, the J gene TRBJ2-1; D not certain. Trimming took off 2 bases at V and 5 bases at J, with 4 bases between the two ends. The CDR3 consists of 12 residues. CDR1 and CDR2 (germline): SGHNT, YENEEA. The CDR3 protein is CASSLKDNEQFF. The CDR3 DNA follows: TGTGCCAGCAGCTTAAAGGACAATGAGCAGTTCTTC.

The rearrangement uses TRBV11-2 and TRBJ1-2; unclear D gene. V was pared by 5 bases and J by 12 bases, with 16 bases between. Germline V gene data show CDR1 as SGHAT and CDR2 as FQNNGV. The CDR3 is 12 residues long. This CDR3 is CASSLASGLHTF. The CDR3 DNA reads TGTGCCAGCAGCCTCGCCTCTGGGCTCCACACCTTC. The full variable domain, rest sourced from reference TRBV11-2 and TRBJ1-2, is EAGVAQSPRYKIIEKRQSVAFWCNPISGHATLYWYQQILGQGPKLLIQFQNNGVVDDSQLPKDRFSAERLKGVDSTLKIQPAKLEDSAVYLCASSLASGLHTFGSGTRLTVV.

This clonotype was seen a handful of times. The rearrangement links TRBV4-1 to TRBJ1-5; D not resolved. This CDR3 spans 15 amino acids. Germline V gene lookup returns CDR1 MGHRA and CDR2 YSYEKL. V was trimmed by 0 bases and J by 3 bases, leaving 9 bases between them. The CDR3 DNA follows: TGCGCCAGCAGCCAAGAGAGAGGAGACAATCAGCCCCAGCATTTT. Translation: CASSQERGDNQPQHF.

This clonotype came up many times. The chain links TRBV30 to TRBJ2-2; D is uncertain. The germline CDR1 and CDR2 sequences are GTSNPN and SVGIG (reference sequence). The V end was cut by 3 bases, the J end by 5 bases, with 4 bases between. The CDR3 runs to 11 residues. The CDR3 nucleotides read TGTGCCTGGAGCAGAACCGGGGAGCTGTTTTTT. It is translated as CAWSRTGELFF.

This clonotype was seen at least ten times. This chain joins TRBV10-1 and TRBJ1-2, with unresolved D. V was trimmed by 3 bases and J by 3 bases, leaving 8 bases between them. CDR3 length: 13 residues. CDR1 is WNHNN, CDR2 SYGVQD, per germline (reference sequence). CDR3 nucleotides: TGCGCCAGCAGTGAAGACACGGACTATGGCTACACCTTC. Translated: CASSEDTDYGYTF.

CDR3 bases: TGTGCCAGCAGCAGGCAGGGTTCAGCCAAAAACATTCAGTACTTC. Encoded protein: CASSRQGSAKNIQYF. The genes are TRBV9 and TRBJ2-4; D possibly corresponds to TRBD1 (5 bases). Germline assignment: CDR1 SGDLS and CDR2 YYNGEE. Trimming cost V 4 bases and J 0 bases, with 11 bases left between them. There are 15 residues in the CDR3.

This clonotype appeared a few times. The chain uses TRBV13 and TRBJ2-1, with 9 positions matching TRBD1. The junction had 15 bases not matched to a gene; V was cut back by 5 bases and J by 4 bases. The CDR3 extends over 18 amino acids. Germline assignment: CDR1 PRHDT and CDR2 FYEKMQ (reference sequence). The CDR3 DNA reads as TGTGCCAGCAGCAATGGACAGGGGCCATTTCCCCCATACAATGAGCAGTTCTTC. It codes for CASSNGQGPFPPYNEQFF.

This clonotype came up many times. This rearrangement joins TRBV11-3 to TRBJ2-1; 7 bases agree with TRBD1. V gave up 4 bases and J gave up 8 bases; unmatched junction bases: 5. Germline CDR1 and CDR2: SGHNT and YENEEA. CDR3 size: 13 residues. CDR3 residues: CASSSGTVYEQFF. Written as DNA, the CDR3 is TGTGCCAGCAGCTCCGGGACAGTTTATGAGCAGTTCTTC.

Of note for this clonotype: It may be a read error: a sequence one base away is much more abundant. The V call is TRBV11-2, the J call TRBJ2-7; D not certain. Germline loops: CDR1 SGHAT, CDR2 FQNNGV. This CDR3 is built from 11 residues. Trimming removed 5 bases from V and 7 bases from J, with 9 bases in between. The CDR3 reads CASSRILEQYF. In nucleotides, the CDR3 is TGTGCCAGCAGCCGGATTCTTGAGCAGTACTTC.

This clonotype was counted many times. This chain uses TRBV6-9 with TRBJ1-5; D is uncertain. V was pared by 0 bases and J by 6 bases, with 9 bases between. CDR3 length: 14 amino acids. Germline loops: CDR1 MNHGY, CDR2 SVAAGI. The CDR3 nucleotides are TGTGCCAGCAGTTATTCATCAACGGGTCAGCCCCAGCATTTT. Its protein product is CASSYSSTGQPQHF.